This TCR beta chain was profiled in a study of blood T cell repertoires in COVID-19. The V end lost 3 bases, the J end lost 1 base, and 12 bases lay between the germline ends. This CDR3 is built from 15 residues. Per the germline V gene, CDR1 is KGHSH and CDR2 is LQKENI. Generated by immunoSEQ multiplex PCR, the TCRdb table keeps only in-frame clones and is missing some. There are more than 110,000 clones in the sample; around 89% occur only once, and 2.5% to 3.5% lies in the top ten. The TCR was taken from a man in his sixties with active or convalescent COVID-19. Sequenced sample: peripheral blood. The chain recombines TRBV18 with TRBJ1-1, with a weak D call TRBD1 (6 bases). This CDR3 is CASSPSWGPNTEAFF. Here the CDR3 DNA reads TGTGCCAGCTCACCTTCTTGGGGGCCGAACACTGAAGCTTTCTTT.